The sequence of this T cell receptor beta chain was determined in a study of cytomegalovirus exposure and HLA in healthy donors. Whole-study context: The Caucasian-associated ancestry cluster held roughly 81% of roughly 400 genotyped donors.

Study-level findings and limits: An analysis done earlier found most TCR beta V segments productive about 90% or about 30% of the time.

Use of 60 Vbeta and 13 Jbeta primers characterized the PCR. Clones were read by immunoSEQ multiplex PCR, and TCRdb kept only the in-frame ones, dropping some. This sample carries about 170,000 clones, 70% to 80% of them seen once, and the ten largest clones take approximately 2.1%. A remark on this clone: As yet, its antigen is unknown.

Germline V gene lookup returns CDR1 KGHSH and CDR2 LQKENI. The CDR3 runs 15 residues. Trimming took off 2 bases at V and 3 bases at J, with 13 bases between the two ends. The chain carries TRBV18 and TRBJ2-5; TRBD1 might be the D (5 bases). The source of this sequence is a woman aged 30 to 39 in good health and CMV-seropositive. The material sequenced was PBMCs. This CDR3 reads CASSPRGQQKETQYF. The CDR3 coding sequence is TGTGCCAGCTCACCAAGAGGACAACAGAAAGAGACCCAGTACTTC.